This T cell receptor (beta chain) was captured in a study of T cells in Graves' hyperthyroidism and ophthalmopathy. Researchers amplified the TCR beta CDR3 regions from RNA transcripts. HTBI primers drove first-round RT-PCR of the TCR CDR3. TCRdb reprocessed the multiplex PCR reads with MiXCR, giving one entry per CDR3 protein. Of over 250,000 distinct CDR3 sequences listed, about 17% are singletons. Study-wide results and caveats: Most thyroid clonotypes expanded above 0.001 were also detected in blood.

Disease duration was under 3 months in the ophthalmopathy patients, who also had a Clinical Activity Score of at least 3 and a NOSPECS grade of at least 4. The CDR3 is 14 residues long. Per the germline V gene, CDR1 is SGDLS and CDR2 is YYNGEE. Deletions cut 5 bases from V and 7 bases from J, with 15 bases between. This clonotype has just a few counts. Its antigen is unknown. Sequencing used blood. The clonotype was recovered from a woman aged 55-69 years with Graves' ophthalmopathy. The chain uses TRBV9 and TRBJ2-2; D tentatively fits TRBD1 or TRBD2 (5 bases each). This CDR3 reads CASRTGTINGELFF. DNA for the CDR3: TGTGCCAGCAGGACCGGGACGATCAACGGGGAGCTGTTTTTT.